This is a list of T cell receptor beta chains from one sample in a study of blood T cell repertoires in COVID-19. Sequencing was performed with immunoSEQ multiplex PCR; in TCRdb, only in-frame clones are kept and a portion is missing. The table shows about 60,000 clones, with about 90% occurring only once. Sample: peripheral blood. The source is a human donor with acute or convalescent COVID-19. The donor label of this sample is uncertain. CDR3s include the opening cysteine and the closing phenylalanine or tryptophan. D genes are given only for firm matches. Part of the rows lack a size; the others show once, few, many or a class for expanded clones.

D gene	V gene	J gene	clone size	CDR3 DNA	CDR3 protein
TRBD2	TRBV7-2	TRBJ2-5	.	TGTGCCAGCAGCTTGGACGGGCTAGCGGAAGAGACCCAGTACTTC	CASSLDGLAEETQYF
.	TRBV19	TRBJ1-4	.	TGTGCCAGTAGCGATGGGCCCCTCCCTGCAACTAATGAAAAACTGTTTTTT	CASSDGPLPATNEKLFF
TRBD1	TRBV19	TRBJ1-1	.	TGTGCCAGTAGTATAACAGGGGTGAACACTGAAGCTTTCTTT	CASSITGVNTEAFF
.	TRBV2	TRBJ2-1	once	TGTGCCAGCAGTGAAGCTCCGAGCAATGAGCAGTTCTTC	CASSEAPSNEQFF
.	TRBV27	TRBJ1-2	.	TGTGCCGCGGGTCGGGCGGGGGCTCGCTATGGCTACACCTTC	CAAGRAGARYGYTF
TRBD2	TRBV10-2	TRBJ2-7	.	TGCGCCACCCTACTAGCGGGAAGCTACGAGCAGTACTTC	CATLLAGSYEQYF
TRBD1	TRBV5-1	TRBJ2-1	.	TGCGCCAGCAGCGCGGGCACAGGGGTCAATGAGCAGTTCTTC	CASSAGTGVNEQFF
.	TRBV27	TRBJ1-3	.	TGTGCCAGCAGCGCACTTAGCTCTGGAAACACCATATATTTT	CASSALSSGNTIYF
TRBD2	TRBV5-1	TRBJ2-1	.	TGCGCCAGCAGCTTGATACCCGGGACTAGCGGTAACAATGAGCAGTTCTTC	CASSLIPGTSGNNEQFF
.	TRBV3-1/TRBV3-2	TRBJ1-3	.	TGTGCCAGCACCCCCCCCGGGGGTGCAGGCCCTGGAAACACCATATATTTT	CASTPPGGAGPGNTIYF
.	TRBV27	TRBJ1-1	.	TGTGCCAGCAGTCGCAGGGTTGGGGGCTACACTGAAGCTTTCTTT	CASSRRVGGYTEAFF
TRBD2	TRBV4-2	TRBJ2-5	once	TGTGCCAGCAGCCAAGCCATAGCGGGGGGGATCCAAGAGACCCAGTACTTC	CASSQAIAGGIQETQYF
.	TRBV6-1	TRBJ2-4	.	TGTGCCAGCAGTGAGCAGGGCCCTTACCAGTACTTC	CASSEQGPYQYF
.	TRBV2	TRBJ2-6	.	TGTGCCAGCCAAAGTGGATGGGGGCCTGGGGCCAACGTCCTGACTTTC	CASQSGWGPGANVLTF
.	TRBV2	TRBJ1-3	.	TGTGCCAGCAGTGGGGGGGGGCAAGCTTACACCATATATTTT	CASSGGGQAYTIYF
.	TRBV10-1	TRBJ2-5	.	TGCGCCAGCAGTGCCCTGCTCGGAGAGACCCAGTACTTC	CASSALLGETQYF
TRBD1	TRBV11-2	TRBJ2-7	.	TGTGCCAGCAGCTCGGGACAGGTTTACGAGCAGTACTTC	CASSSGQVYEQYF
.	TRBV21-1	TRBJ2-1	.	TGTGCCAGCAGCACCCGGGACAGGGGGGACAATGAGCAGTTCTTC	CASSTRDRGDNEQFF
.	TRBV3-1/TRBV3-2	TRBJ1-4	.	TGTGCCAGCAGCCCTCGCCCTACAACTAATGAAAAACTGTTTTTT	CASSPRPTTNEKLFF
TRBD1	TRBV5-1	TRBJ2-1	.	TGCGCCAGCAGCCGCGATCTCGACAGGGCCGAGCAGTTCTTC	CASSRDLDRAEQFF
TRBD2	TRBV5-6	TRBJ2-3	.	TGTGCCAGCAGCTTGGTGGCTAGCGGGAACGCAGATACGCAGTATTTT	CASSLVASGNADTQYF
.	TRBV28	TRBJ1-1	.	TGTGCCAGCAGTCCCCGGCCAGGGGAAGCTTTCTTT	CASSPRPGEAFF
TRBD2	TRBV10-2	TRBJ2-3	few	TGCGCCAGCAGGGAGACTAGCTTTAGTCCCACAGATACGCAGTATTTT	CASRETSFSPTDTQYF
.	TRBV5-1	TRBJ1-1	.	TGCGCCAGCAGCTTGGTCGCGGGGGCGAACACTGAAGCTTTCTTT	CASSLVAGANTEAFF